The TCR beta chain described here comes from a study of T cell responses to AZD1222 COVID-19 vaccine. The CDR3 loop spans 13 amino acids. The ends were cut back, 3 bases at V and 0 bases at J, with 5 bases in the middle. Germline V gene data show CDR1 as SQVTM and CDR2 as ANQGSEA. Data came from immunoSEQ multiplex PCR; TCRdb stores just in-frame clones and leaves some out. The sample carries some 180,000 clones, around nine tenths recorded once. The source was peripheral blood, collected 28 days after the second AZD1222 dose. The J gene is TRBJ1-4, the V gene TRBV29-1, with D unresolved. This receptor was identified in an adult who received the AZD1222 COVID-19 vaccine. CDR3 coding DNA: TGCAGCGTTGACGGATCAACTAATGAAAAACTGTTTTTT. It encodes CSVDGSTNEKLFF.